The 28 T cell receptor beta chains presented below share a single source sample, sequenced in a study of T cell clones after liver transplantation. Produced via immunoSEQ multiplex PCR; TCRdb's table is partial and in-frame only. Among roughly 60,000 clones, about 70% were seen once, and the ten largest hold less than 3.5%. This specimen consisted of CD4+ T cells from blood, obtained at the approximately 15-month timepoint. The source of these receptors is a human patient who received a liver transplant. Some T cells may be graft donor cells.

The gene calls are TRBV2 and TRBJ2-1; 8 bases are shared with TRBD2. J gave up 6 bases and V 11 bases, and 6 bases lay outside the gene matches. The germline V gene has CDR1 SNHLY and CDR2 FYNNEI. The CDR3 spans 12 residues. CDR3 residues: CACRAGGNEQFF. Here the CDR3 DNA reads TGTGCCTGCCGGGCGGGGGGCAATGAGCAGTTCTTC.

The chain carries TRBV7-2 and TRBJ1-1; TRBD1 matches 10 bases. Germline trimming cut 4 bases from V and 4 bases from J; bases unmatched to any gene: 9. Per the germline V gene, CDR1 is SGHTA and CDR2 is FQGNSA. The CDR3 extends over 16 amino acids. The CDR3 DNA sequence: TGTGCCAGCAGCTCGGGTTGGGGACAGGGGATCACTGAAGCTTTCTTT. This gives the protein CASSSGWGQGITEAFF.

This clone appeared a single time. V is TRBV6-5 and J is TRBJ2-1; D possibly corresponds to TRBD2 (5 bases). The CDR3 spans 16 residues. V lost 4 bases, J lost 0 bases, and 13 bases lay in between. CDR1 MNHEY and CDR2 SVGAGI come from the germline V gene. The CDR3 is CASSSLLGSSYNEQFF. CDR3 nucleotide sequence: TGTGCCAGCAGTTCCCTCTTGGGGAGCTCCTACAATGAGCAGTTCTTC.

This clone has a single count. The V call is TRBV7-2, the J call TRBJ2-4; D uncertain. V gave up 1 base and J gave up 13 bases, with 11 bases separating them. Germline lookup yields CDR1 SGHTA and CDR2 FQGNSA. The CDR3 loop spans 12 amino acids. The CDR3 DNA reads as TGTGCCAGCAGCTTAGAGGGTTTCGTCCAGTACTTC. It encodes CASSLEGFVQYF. Based on the CDR3 plus reference TRBV7-2 and TRBJ2-4, the full variable domain is GAGVSQSPSNKVTEKGKDVELRCDPISGHTALYWYRQSLGQGLEFLIYFQGNSAPDKSGLPSDRFSAERTGGSVSTLTIQRTQQEDSAVYLCASSLEGFVQYFGAGTRLSVL.

This rearrangement joins TRBV6-1 to TRBJ2-1; D uncertain. From germline, CDR1 is MNHNS and CDR2 SASEGT. CDR3 length: 11 residues. V lost 5 bases to trimming and J lost 15 bases, with 14 bases between them. CDR3 sequence (DNA): TGTGCCAGCAGTATGCCCCGTCGGGCGTTCTTC. Translating gives CASSMPRRAFF.

Only a few counts were recorded for this clone. This chain links TRBV2 with TRBJ2-1; D is perhaps TRBD1 (5 bases). The germline V gene encodes CDR1 SNHLY and CDR2 FYNNEI. V was pared by 3 bases and J by 9 bases, with 15 bases between. CDR3 length: 14 residues. Here the CDR3 DNA reads TGTGCCAGCAGTGAGGGCCAAGGGGCTTTTGAGCAGTTCTTC. This codes for CASSEGQGAFEQFF.

The V and J genes are TRBV15 and TRBJ2-3, with D hard to call. CDR1 LNHNV and CDR2 YYDKDF come from the germline V gene (reference sequence). The CDR3 is 16 residues long. V dropped 0 bases and J dropped 5 bases, with 15 bases sitting between them. CDR3 bases: TGTGCCACCAGCAGAGACCGGCCACGTACCGGAGATACGCAGTATTTT. Translation gives CATSRDRPRTGDTQYF.

V gene TRBV1 combines with J gene TRBJ2-7. TRBV1 counts as a pseudogene. The CDR3 is 12 amino acids. As DNA, the CDR3 is TGCACCAGCTTTGGGGTTTCCTACGAGCAGTACGTC. Residues: CTSFGVSYEQYV.

The chain recombines TRBV27 with TRBJ1-2; TRBD1 might be the D (5 bases). The CDR3 is 14 residues long. Germline V lookup: CDR1 MNHEY, CDR2 SMNVEV (reference sequence). With 6 bases removed from V and 5 bases from J, the gap between germline ends came to 16 bases. Here the CDR3 DNA reads TGTGCCAGCAGGGATACCGGGACTCCTTATGGCTACACCTTC. Its translation is CASRDTGTPYGYTF.

This chain connects TRBV19 to TRBJ1-5; the D gene is possibly TRBD1 (6 bases). The CDR3 runs 14 residues. Per germline, CDR1 LNHDA and CDR2 SQIVND (reference sequence). V dropped 8 bases and J dropped 0 bases, with 11 bases sitting between them. CDR3: CASGQGPSNQPQHF. Here the CDR3 DNA reads TGTGCCAGTGGGCAGGGGCCTAGCAATCAGCCCCAGCATTTT.

The chain couples TRBV28 to TRBJ2-3; weak D call: TRBD1 (5 bases). V gave up 2 bases and J gave up 2 bases, with 11 bases separating them. This CDR3 region has 15 residues. Germline V gene data show CDR1 as MDHEN and CDR2 as SYDVKM. The CDR3 nucleotides read TGTGCCAGCAGTTTAGGGCCAGGGAACACAGATACGCAGTATTTT. Its translation is CASSLGPGNTDTQYF.

This clone was found a few times. The V call is TRBV2, the J call TRBJ2-7; D is perhaps TRBD2 (6 bases). This CDR3 comprises 11 residues. Germline CDR1 reads SNHLY; CDR2 reads FYNNEI. The CDR3 is CSTSGDSEQYF. As DNA, the CDR3 is TGTTCCACCTCGGGGGATAGCGAGCAGTACTTC.

J is TRBJ2-6 and V is TRBV29-1, with 9 positions matching TRBD2. The germline gives CDR1 SQVTM, CDR2 ANQGSEA. The CDR3 consists of 17 residues. The junction had 10 bases not matched to a gene; V was cut back by 7 bases and J by 0 bases. Here the CDR3 DNA reads TGCAGCGCCCCTGTAGGCGGGGGGGCCTCTGGGGCCAACGTCCTGACTTTC. Protein: CSAPVGGGASGANVLTF. The full variable domain, its missing parts supplied by reference TRBV29-1 and TRBJ2-6, is SAVISQKPSRDICQRGTSLTIQCQVDSQVTMMFWYRQQPGQSLTLIATANQGSEATYESGFVIDKFPISRPNLTFSTLTVSNMSPEDSSIYLCSAPVGGGASGANVLTFGAGSRLTVL.

The chain joins TRBV28 to TRBJ2-5, with 11 bases matching TRBD1. The CDR3 has 18 residues. Germline CDR1 is MDHEN and CDR2 is SYDVKM. V lost 6 bases and J lost 2; bases outside the gene matches: 14. CDR3 bases: TGTGCCAGCAGCTTCCTGACCACCGGGACAGGGGGACAAGAGACCCAGTACTTC. It is translated as CASSFLTTGTGGQETQYF.

This clone was seen more than once but under ten times. V usage is TRBV7-2 and J usage is TRBJ2-5; 7 positions match TRBD1. V was pared by 1 base and J by 4 bases, with 12 bases of the junction left unmatched. The CDR3 loop spans 17 amino acids. Germline CDR1 is SGHTA and CDR2 is FQGNSA. The CDR3 coding sequence is TGTGCCAGCAGCTTAGTCGCCGGCAGGGGGTCAGGAGAGACCCAGTACTTC. It yields the protein CASSLVAGRGSGETQYF.

This rearrangement joins TRBV11-3 to TRBJ2-5; TRBD2 is a possible D gene (6 bases). This CDR3 has 15 residues. CDR1 SGHNT and CDR2 YENEEA come from the germline V gene. The V end lost 1 base, the J end lost 5 bases, and 14 bases lay between the germline ends. CDR3 nucleotide sequence: TGTGCCAGCAGCTTAGGCGGGAAGGAGACTGAGACCCAGTACTTC. Encoded protein: CASSLGGKETETQYF.

This clone came up a few times. The rearrangement uses TRBV30 and TRBJ1-2; TRBD1 might be the D (5 bases). Trimming took off 3 bases at V and 2 bases at J, with 13 bases between the two ends. The length of the CDR3 is 14 residues. Germline lookup yields CDR1 GTSNPN and CDR2 SVGIG (reference sequence). The CDR3 spells CAWRPSGRNYGYTF. CDR3 nucleotide sequence: TGTGCCTGGAGACCCTCAGGGAGGAACTATGGCTACACCTTC.

V usage is TRBV15 and J usage is TRBJ2-3, with D unresolved. The length of the CDR3 is 16 residues. V was clipped by 1 base and J by 4 bases, with 15 bases between them. The germline V gene encodes CDR1 LNHNV and CDR2 YYDKDF (reference sequence). The CDR3 DNA follows: TGTGCCACCAGCAGAGGGGCCGGCTCTACGGCAGATACGCAGTATTTT. Translated, it gives CATSRGAGSTADTQYF.

The chain couples TRBV4-1 to TRBJ1-2; no definite D call. The germline V gene has CDR1 MGHRA and CDR2 YSYEKL. The V and J ends lost 0 bases and 4 bases respectively, with 15 bases between them. This CDR3 spans 16 amino acids. CDR3 region: CASSQDGRDQTYGYTF. The CDR3 bases are TGCGCCAGCAGCCAAGATGGGAGGGATCAAACCTATGGCTACACCTTC.

The rearrangement uses TRBV5-1 and TRBJ2-2; possibly TRBD2 for D (5 bases). CDR1 SGHRS and CDR2 YFSETQ come from the germline V gene. This CDR3 has 14 amino acids. Trimming took off 10 bases at V and 4 bases at J, with 17 bases between the two ends. The CDR3 DNA sequence: TGCGCCTCCCGGTTTAGCGAACCCACCGGGGAGCTGTTTTTT. It encodes CASRFSEPTGELFF.

The chain uses TRBV19 and TRBJ2-7, with TRBD1 identical over 8 bases. The J segment lost 2 bases and the V segment lost 1 base, leaving 7 bases of the junction unmatched. Germline V gene lookup returns CDR1 LNHDA and CDR2 SQIVND (reference sequence). The CDR3 has 16 amino acids. The CDR3 protein is CASSIGLGTGAYEQYF. CDR3 nucleotide sequence: TGTGCCAGTAGTATAGGTCTTGGGACAGGCGCCTACGAGCAGTACTTC.

This clone showed up just a few times. This chain joins TRBV7-6 and TRBJ2-1; D possibly corresponds to TRBD2 (5 bases). The CDR3 runs to 12 residues. Germline loops: CDR1 SGHVS, CDR2 FNYEAQ. The V end was cut by 4 bases, the J end by 12 bases, with 13 bases between. CDR3 DNA sequence: TGTGCCAGCAGCTCCCGGGGTGCAGCGCAGTTCTTC. Its translation is CASSSRGAAQFF.

The chain couples TRBV29-1 to TRBJ1-1; possible D gene TRBD1, 6 bases. The V gene's germline CDR1 is SQVTM and CDR2 ANQGSEA. The V and J ends lost 7 bases and 0 bases respectively, with 15 bases between them. CDR3 length equals 14 residues. The CDR3 DNA follows: TGCAGCGCTCGGTGGGCAGGGGTGAACACTGAAGCTTTCTTT. This codes for CSARWAGVNTEAFF.

V is TRBV28 and J is TRBJ1-2; 7 bases align to TRBD1. This CDR3 contains 12 residues. J gave up 8 bases and V 5 bases, and 5 bases lay outside the gene matches. Germline V gives CDR1 MDHEN, CDR2 SYDVKM. The CDR3 DNA follows: TGTGCCAGCAGTGGTAACAGGGGCGGCTACACCTTC. Translating gives CASSGNRGGYTF.

The chain has TRBV5-4 and TRBJ1-2; no reliable D call. The CDR3 length is 13 residues. Trimming took 0 bases from V and 3 from J, leaving 6 bases between them. CDR1 is SGHNT, CDR2 YYREEE, per germline (reference sequence). This CDR3 is CASSLGEDYGYTF. The CDR3 coding sequence is TGTGCCAGCAGCTTGGGGGAAGACTATGGCTACACCTTC.

The chain couples TRBV9 to TRBJ1-4; 8 positions agree with TRBD1. The trim removed 4 bases at V and 5 bases at J, leaving 4 bases unmatched. Germline V CDR1 and CDR2: SGDLS, YYNGEE. The CDR3 extends over 14 amino acids. The CDR3 here is CASSLGQGNEKLFF. CDR3 nucleotides: TGTGCCAGCAGCCTAGGACAGGGAAATGAAAAACTGTTTTTT.

The chain carries TRBV6-6 and TRBJ1-1; D not certain. The V gene's germline CDR1 is MNHNY and CDR2 SVGAGI (reference sequence). The length of the CDR3 is 11 residues. V shed 7 bases and J shed 4 bases, with 7 bases lying between them. CDR3 amino acids: CASTHFTEAFF. The CDR3 DNA sequence: TGTGCCAGCACCCATTTCACTGAAGCTTTCTTT.

This clone occurred once. CDR3 loop: CASSRQTSGGDTQYF. The CDR3 DNA reads TGCGCCAGCAGCCGCCAGACTAGCGGGGGAGATACGCAGTATTTT. This chain uses TRBV4-3 with TRBJ2-3; TRBD2 matches at 12 bases. This CDR3 comprises 15 residues. Unmatched junction bases numbered 4, after V lost 4 bases and J lost 5 bases. The germline CDR1 and CDR2 sequences are LGHNA and YSLEER.